This T cell receptor beta chain was recorded in a study of T cell repertoires in cytomegalovirus infection. Notes on the study in general: There were HLA-C-restricted CMV-specific TCR beta clonotypes dominating the ex vivo response.

In regard to this clonotype: Its antigen is unidentified.

TCRdb independently ran MiXCR on the reads; one entry per CDR3 protein. Of 150,000 to 200,000 distinct CDR3 sequences listed, approximately 9.6% are singletons. CDR3 length: 16 amino acids. Germline values: CDR1 MNHEY, CDR2 SMNVEV (reference sequence). Trimming shortened V by 5 bases and J by 3 bases, and 16 bases separated the two germline ends. This receptor was taken from a human donor in good health (CMV status not recorded). Some clones in this sample may be carry-over from other donors' samples. The chain carries TRBV27 and TRBJ2-2, with a weak D call TRBD1 (6 bases). The source material was PBMCs. CDR3 sequence reads: CASSPLGTIDTGELFF. CDR3 nucleotides: TGTGCCAGCAGTCCTCTGGGGACAATAGACACCGGGGAGCTGTTTTTT.